One T cell receptor (beta chain) is described in this entry. This entry comes from a study of blood T cell repertoires in COVID-19. Study-level background: The analysed material was cDNA or gDNA that came from T cells, B-cell-depleted T cells, or PBMCs.

TCRdb's copy holds only in-frame clones and misses some; the assay was immunoSEQ multiplex PCR. Among 310,000 or so clones listed, about 90% were seen once. CDR3 length: 13 amino acids. V was clipped by 3 bases and J by 4 bases; unmatched bases: 1. CDR1 and CDR2 (germline): MNHNS, SASEGT. Participants were placed into cohorts based on the clinical history they reported. All recovered Cohort 3 donors got two negative PCRs, got clearance, or saw symptom resolution. The material sequenced was PBMCs or T cells enriched from blood (not recorded which). The chain combines TRBV6-1 with TRBJ1-2; the match to TRBD1 covers 8 bases. This sequence was found in a woman aged 25 to 39 who had recovered from COVID-19. CDR3 region: CASSETGVYGYTF. CDR3 DNA sequence: TGTGCCAGCAGTGAGACAGGGGTCTATGGCTACACCTTC.